The clone carrying this T cell receptor beta chain was seen only a few times. CDR1 is SGHRS and CDR2 is YFSETQ in the germline V gene. The CDR3 spans 14 residues. V lost 4 bases and J lost 3, with 10 bases in between. In TCRdb, the RT-PCR reads were re-called with MiXCR into one record per CDR3 protein. The sample consists of more than 600,000 distinct CDR3 sequences, approximately 15% of them appearing once. The receptor's source is a female donor in good health, serving as a healthy control. The rearrangement joins TRBV5-1 to TRBJ1-4; a possible D gene is TRBD1 (5 bases). Sequenced material: memory CD4+ T cells from blood. The CDR3: CASSDQGSNEKLFF. The CDR3 DNA follows: TGCGCCAGCAGCGATCAGGGTTCTAATGAAAAACTGTTTTTT.